One and the same sample provided the 13 T cell receptor beta chains below, sequenced in a study of blood T cell repertoires in COVID-19 (dated by TCRdb to the early 2020s). The protocol used for the library was the immunoSEQ multiplex PCR assay. The table comes from immuneACCESS by way of TCRdb, which keeps in-frame sequences with V and J called. Part of the clones is missing from these tables; in studies checked, under half for an unresolved V gene and the rest for unknown reasons. The sample table holds about 250,000 clones, of which around 86% were seen once. The ten top clones hold 1.5% to 2% of the sample. Sequencing was carried out using peripheral blood. Receptors were obtained from a woman aged 60-75 years who had recovered from COVID-19.

This clone was seen a single time. DNA of the CDR3: TGCGCCAGCAGCTTGACCCATATAACAGGGATTGGAAACACCATATATTTT. It codes for CASSLTHITGIGNTIYF. V and J are TRBV5-1 and TRBJ1-3; a weak D match, TRBD1 (6 bases). V was trimmed by 1 base and J by 3 bases, leaving 17 bases between them. This CDR3 has 17 amino acids. Germline V lookup: CDR1 SGHRS, CDR2 YFSETQ.

This chain joins TRBV6-2 or TRBV6-3 and TRBJ2-6; 8 bases are a match to TRBD1. The V segment lost 2 bases and the J segment 3 bases; nucleotides outside the gene matches: 15. The CDR3 spans 20 residues. The V gene's germline CDR1 is MNHEY and CDR2 SVGEGT. This CDR3 reads CASSYQDREPSLVGANVLTF. The DNA for the CDR3 is TGTGCCAGCAGTTACCAGGACAGGGAGCCCTCTTTAGTTGGGGCCAACGTCCTGACTTTC.

The CDR3: CASSLDLFAEAFF. CDR3 DNA sequence: TGTGCCAGCAGCTTAGATTTGTTCGCTGAAGCTTTCTTT. The chain carries TRBV7-8 and TRBJ1-1, with D uncertain. The ends were cut back, 1 base at V and 6 bases at J, with 9 bases in the middle. The CDR3 covers 13 residues. The germline CDR1 and CDR2 sequences are SGHVS and FQNEAQ.

The genes are TRBV10-3 and TRBJ1-5; D gene ambiguous. Deletions cut 0 bases from V and 6 bases from J, with 12 bases between. This CDR3 has 15 amino acids. Germline-derived CDR1 and CDR2 are ENHRY and SYGVKD. As DNA, the CDR3 is TGTGCCATCAGTGAGTCTTCAGGCCAGAGTCAGCCCCAGCATTTT. Protein product: CAISESSGQSQPQHF.

This clone was seen a handful of times. The chain employs TRBV6-2 or TRBV6-3 and TRBJ2-1, with no clear D. CDR3 size: 12 residues. Germline CDR1 MNHEY, CDR2 SVGEGT. V was trimmed by 2 bases and J by 7 bases, leaving 6 bases between them. In DNA form, the CDR3 reads TGTGCCAGCAGTTACGTGAGGAATGAGCAGTTCTTC. This sequence encodes CASSYVRNEQFF.

The CDR3 nucleotides are TGTGCCAGCGGTTCGGGGGGGGGCCAAGAGACCCAGTACTTC. The encoded protein is CASGSGGGQETQYF. V gene TRBV4-2 combines with J gene TRBJ2-5; TRBD2 aligns across 8 bases. J was trimmed by 1 base and V by 8 bases; bases with no gene match: 6. Germline-derived CDR1 and CDR2 are LGHNA and YNFKEQ. This CDR3 has 14 residues.

In DNA, the CDR3 is TGTGCCAGTAGTCCTCCCGGTTCACCCCTCCACTTT. Amino acid sequence: CASSPPGSPLHF. The rearrangement links TRBV19 to TRBJ1-6, with D unresolved. The germline V and J ends were trimmed by 5 bases and 9 bases, with 8 bases remaining between them. The length of the CDR3 is 12 residues. CDR1 is LNHDA and CDR2 is SQIVND in the germline V gene (reference sequence).

The count of this clone is one. The gene calls are TRBV10-3 and TRBJ2-2, with 7 positions matching TRBD1. The CDR3 covers 15 residues. With 6 bases clipped from V and 3 bases from J, the junction kept 7 bases outside the gene matches. Germline values: CDR1 ENHRY, CDR2 SYGVKD. In DNA form, the CDR3 reads TGTGCCATCAGCCCATCTCAGGGGGACACCGGGGAGCTGTTTTTT. The encoded protein is CAISPSQGDTGELFF.

The gene calls are TRBV7-9 and TRBJ1-2; D remains ambiguous. The V end lost 7 bases, the J end lost 6 bases, and 15 bases lay between the germline ends. CDR1 and CDR2 from the germline V gene are SEHNR and FQNEAQ (reference sequence). There are 13 residues in the CDR3. For the CDR3, the DNA is TGTGCCAGCACCAGTCGGGGATGGCATGGCTACACCTTC. Its protein is CASTSRGWHGYTF.

The chain joins TRBV9 to TRBJ1-3; 11 bases fit TRBD1. Germline V gives CDR1 SGDLS, CDR2 YYNGEE. The CDR3 sequence is 17 residues long. Trimming took 1 base from V and 4 from J; bases not matched to a gene: 7. The CDR3 DNA sequence: TGTGCCAGCAGCGTATCCCCAGGGACAGGGGGAGGAAACACCATATATTTT. Its protein is CASSVSPGTGGGNTIYF. Drawing the rest from reference TRBV9 and TRBJ1-3, the complete variable domain is DSGVTQTPKHLITATGQRVTLRCSPRSGDLSVYWYQQSLDQGLQFLIQYYNGEERAKGNILERFSAQQFPDLHSELNLSSLELGDSALYFCASSVSPGTGGGNTIYFGEGSWLTVV.

This clone was counted a single time. The gene calls are TRBV3-1 (or the pseudogene TRBV3-2) and TRBJ2-3, with D tentatively TRBD2 (6 bases). CDR3 length: 13 residues. Looked up from germline, CDR1 is LGHDT and CDR2 is YNNKEL (reference sequence). Trimming shortened V by 4 bases and J by 6 bases, and 11 bases separated the two germline ends. Here the CDR3 reads CASSPPGLDTQYF. The CDR3 DNA sequence: TGTGCCAGCAGCCCGCCGGGACTGGATACGCAGTATTTT.

There are a few counts of this clone. V gene TRBV15 combines with J gene TRBJ1-1, with 7 bases lining up with TRBD1. In germline, CDR1 is LNHNV, CDR2 YYDKDF (reference sequence). V shed 6 bases and J 5 bases; nucleotides not matched to a gene: 9. This CDR3 comprises 14 residues. CDR3 loop: CATSTDRSITEAFF. The CDR3 DNA reads as TGTGCCACCAGTACGGACAGGAGTATAACTGAAGCTTTCTTT.

The chain has TRBV4-2 and TRBJ2-5, with 12 nucleotides matching TRBD2. Germline V gene sequence: CDR1 LGHNA, CDR2 YNFKEQ. There are 17 residues in the CDR3. V was clipped by 1 base and J by 9 bases; unmatched bases: 12. The CDR3 here is CASSQGLAGGSNVAQYF. The CDR3 DNA reads TGTGCCAGCAGCCAAGGCCTAGCGGGGGGGAGTAATGTGGCCCAGTACTTC.